This T cell receptor (beta chain) was sequenced during a study of CD4 and CD8 cells across lung adenocarcinoma regions. TCRdb called the PCR reads again in MiXCR, with one record for every CDR3 protein. The sample lists approximately 6,000 distinct CDR3 sequences, 51% occurring once. Germline V gene data show CDR1 as SGHNT and CDR2 as YENEEA. Trimming took off 4 bases at V and 8 bases at J, with 11 bases between the two ends. This CDR3 has 12 amino acids. Localized lung adenocarcinoma, a non-small cell lung cancer, affected the donors. This TCR derives from a female donor with lung adenocarcinoma. The CD4 and CD8 labels of this study may be unreliable. The sequenced sample consisted of CD4+ T cells from the center of a lung tumor. The rearrangement joins TRBV11-3 to TRBJ1-2; maybe TRBD1 (5 bases). The CDR3 loop reads CASSSQGIGYTF. The CDR3 region has the DNA TGTGCCAGCAGCTCTCAGGGAATAGGCTACACCTTC.